The 9 T cell receptor beta chains reported below all come from one sample, sequenced in a study of spatial heterogeneity in lung cancer. MiXCR, applied by TCRdb to the 5' RACE reads, yields one record per CDR3 protein. The data contain under 12,000 distinct CDR3 sequences, about 5.5% of them singletons. Time point of the sample: sample taken at primary tumor resection. No antigen has been assigned to these receptors. Study-wide results and limits: One measure, the expanded intratumoral alpha and beta TCR count, tracked tumor mutation counts.

The sample in question was lung tumor tissue, obtained at surgery. These receptors all come from a male donor with early-stage non-small cell lung cancer.

By share, this clonotype counts as large. With the library built for alpha chains, this beta chain is off target and its frequency is not meaningful. This chain uses TRBV10-3 with TRBJ1-5; D unresolved. Germline CDR1 is ENHRY and CDR2 is SYGVKD. The CDR3 extends over 13 amino acids. The V end was cut by 3 bases, the J end by 4 bases, with 7 bases between. CDR3: CAISEGQNQPQHF. The DNA for the CDR3 is TGTGCCATCAGTGAAGGGCAGAATCAGCCCCAGCATTTT.

This clonotype was recorded at least ten times. The size of this beta chain means little, since it is a stray read in a library made for alpha chains. The CDR3 region is CAISGTPSETQYF. CDR3 bases: TGTGCCATCAGTGGGACTCCGAGTGAGACCCAGTACTTC. The V gene is TRBV10-3, the J gene TRBJ2-5, with a tentative D call TRBD2 (5 bases). Germline values: CDR1 ENHRY, CDR2 SYGVKD. Trimming left V 4 bases short and J 5 bases short, with 11 bases between. This CDR3 comprises 13 residues.

This clonotype was observed many times. In a library made to pick up alpha chains, this beta chain is a stray read with a size that means little. V is TRBV28 and J is TRBJ2-3; D unresolved. The CDR3 sequence is 13 residues long. Germline CDR1 is MDHEN and CDR2 is SYDVKM. Deletions cut 8 bases from V and 3 bases from J, with 12 bases between. In nucleotides, the CDR3 is TGTGCCAGCCAACCCCCAGTAACAGATACGCAGTATTTT. Its translation: CASQPPVTDTQYF.

This clonotype has ten or more counts. This beta chain is a stray read from a library made for alpha chains; its abundance is not meaningful. This chain connects TRBV28 to TRBJ2-5, with D possibly TRBD1 on 5 matching bases. CDR1 and CDR2 from the germline V gene are MDHEN and SYDVKM. The CDR3 runs 16 residues. Trimming pared 4 bases from V and 1 base from J, leaving 16 bases between. The CDR3 loop reads CASSYLPTVGQETQYF. The CDR3 DNA reads as TGTGCCAGCAGTTACCTCCCGACAGTGGGCCAAGAGACCCAGTACTTC.

This clonotype is classed as medium-sized. Little can be read into the size of this beta chain, an off-target read in a library designed for alpha chains. The chain employs TRBV5-4 and TRBJ2-1; D gene unclear. This CDR3 region has 11 residues. Deletions cut 4 bases from V and 5 bases from J, with 4 bases between. The germline CDR1 and CDR2 sequences are SGHNT and YYREEE (reference sequence). The CDR3 loop is CASSVDNEQFF. The CDR3 nucleotides are TGTGCCAGCAGCGTAGACAATGAGCAGTTCTTC.

By share of the sample, this clonotype is medium-sized (0.01 to 0.1%). Found in a library prepared for alpha chains, this beta chain is an off-target read, and its abundance has little meaning. This chain links TRBV2 with TRBJ2-3; 7 bases line up with TRBD2. Germline assignment: CDR1 SNHLY and CDR2 FYNNEI. The CDR3 spans 14 residues. V lost 2 bases to trimming and J lost 6 bases; unmatched junction nucleotides: 5. As DNA, the CDR3 is TGTGCCAGCAGTGAATGGAGTAGCGGGGATACGCAGTATTTT. Its translation is CASSEWSSGDTQYF.

This clonotype was detected many times. Since it is a stray read in a library aimed at alpha chains, this beta chain has a size that is not meaningful. The chain recombines TRBV12-3 or TRBV12-4 with TRBJ2-3; no clear D gene. This CDR3 is built from 11 residues. Trimming removed 6 bases at V and 5 bases at J, with 6 bases between. CDR3: CASRVGDTQYF. The CDR3 nucleotides read TGTGCCAGCAGGGTAGGAGATACGCAGTATTTT.

In this sample, this clonotype turned up many times. The library was designed around alpha chains, so this beta chain is a stray read whose abundance carries little weight. The rearrangement joins TRBV3-1 to TRBJ2-7, with a possible D match to TRBD2 (5 bases). The germline gives CDR1 LGHDT, CDR2 YNNKEL (reference sequence). V lost 4 bases to trimming and J lost 2 bases, with 15 bases between them. The CDR3 is made up of 15 amino acids. CDR3 in DNA: TGTGCCAGCAGCCCTTGGACTGGAAACACCTACGAGCAGTACTTC. This sequence encodes CASSPWTGNTYEQYF.

This clonotype was seen ten or more times. In a library made to pick up alpha chains, this beta chain is a stray read with a size that means little. The rearrangement links TRBV7-8 to TRBJ2-5, with 10 nucleotides matching TRBD2. The length of the CDR3 is 16 residues. The trim removed 1 base at V and 0 bases at J, leaving 2 bases unmatched. Germline lookup yields CDR1 SGHVS and CDR2 FQNEAQ. CDR3 region: CASSLEGLADQETQYF. The CDR3 DNA reads TGTGCCAGCAGCTTAGAAGGACTAGCGGACCAAGAGACCCAGTACTTC.